This T cell receptor (beta chain) was retrieved from a study of blood T cell repertoires in COVID-19. About the research overall: COVID-19 samples from acute and convalescent phases originated in the United States, Italy and Spain. T cells, B-cell-depleted T cells, or PBMCs provided the cDNA or gDNA that served as material.

V shed 4 bases and J 5 bases; nucleotides not matched to a gene: 9. Germline values: CDR1 LGHDT, CDR2 YNNKEL (reference sequence). CDR3 size: 15 residues. The authors' processing: Nucleated cell number was recorded as an estimate derived from reference gene primer amplification. Generated by immunoSEQ multiplex PCR, the TCRdb table keeps only in-frame clones and is missing some. From that table come the V and J calls and clone size; the DNA was used to work out D and trimming. The sample has some 280,000 clones, just over 85% seen once. The clonotype comes from a woman in her 30s with active or convalescent COVID-19. This chain uses TRBV3-1 (or the pseudogene TRBV3-2) with TRBJ1-1; TRBD1 matches 8 bases. Sequenced sample: peripheral blood. The CDR3 region is CASSRTTGVWTEAFF. CDR3 bases: TGTGCCAGCAGCCGGACGACAGGGGTTTGGACTGAAGCTTTCTTT.